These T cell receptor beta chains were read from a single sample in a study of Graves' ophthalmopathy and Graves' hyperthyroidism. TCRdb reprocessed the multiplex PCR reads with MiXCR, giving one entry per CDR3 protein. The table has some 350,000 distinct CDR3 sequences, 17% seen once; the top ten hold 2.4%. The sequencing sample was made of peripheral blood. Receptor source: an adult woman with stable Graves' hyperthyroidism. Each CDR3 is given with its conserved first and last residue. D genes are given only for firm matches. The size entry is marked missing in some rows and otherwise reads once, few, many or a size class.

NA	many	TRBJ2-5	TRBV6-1	TGTGCCAGCAGCCCAGGGGTCTCTCTTAGGGAAGAGACCCAGTACTTC	CASSPGVSLREETQYF
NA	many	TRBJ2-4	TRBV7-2	TGTGCCAGCAGCCTCCGGGACTCCCGACTAGCCAAAAACATTCAGTACTTC	CASSLRDSRLAKNIQYF
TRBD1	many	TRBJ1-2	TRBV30	TGTGCCTGGAGTGTAAAGGGGGCGGACTATGGCTACACCTTC	CAWSVKGADYGYTF
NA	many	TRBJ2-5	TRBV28	TGTGCCAGCAGTTTAGGCCTACAACAAGAGACCCAGTACTTC	CASSLGLQQETQYF
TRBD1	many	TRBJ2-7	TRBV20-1	TGCAGTGCGTCGACAGGGACGAGCTCCTACGAGCAGTACTTC	CSASTGTSSYEQYF
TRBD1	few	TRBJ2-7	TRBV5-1	TGCGCCAGCAGCTTGGATGGACAGGGGATAGACGAGCAGTACTTC	CASSLDGQGIDEQYF
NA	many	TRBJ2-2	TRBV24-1	TGTGCCACCAGCCCAGTACCGGGACGGTCGAACACCGGGGAGCTGTTTTTT	CATSPVPGRSNTGELFF
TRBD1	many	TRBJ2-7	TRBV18	TGTGCCAGCTCACGCCTTGGGACAGAGTACGAGCAGTACTTC	CASSRLGTEYEQYF
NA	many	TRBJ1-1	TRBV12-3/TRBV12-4	TGTGCCAGCAGCCCGAGACAGCCAGAAGCTTTCTTT	CASSPRQPEAFF
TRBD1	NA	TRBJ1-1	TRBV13	TGTGCCAGCAGCAGGACAGGGGAAGCTTTCTTT	CASSRTGEAFF
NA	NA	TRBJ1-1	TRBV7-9	TGTGCCAGCGGTCAAAAGAACACTGAAGCTTTCTTT	CASGQKNTEAFF
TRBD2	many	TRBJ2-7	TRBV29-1	TGCAGCGTATCGACTAGCGGGTACGAGCAGTACTTC	CSVSTSGYEQYF
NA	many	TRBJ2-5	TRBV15	TGTGCCACCAGCAGAGATAAGGCCAGACAAGAGACCCAGTACTTC	CATSRDKARQETQYF
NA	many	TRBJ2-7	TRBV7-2	TGTGCCAGCAGCTTAGGACTGATGGGGGAGCCGAGCTCCTACGAGCAGTACTTC	CASSLGLMGEPSSYEQYF
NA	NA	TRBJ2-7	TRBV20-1	TGCAGTGTCTCCACCCTGGCGGGTAGCAACGATCAGTACTTC	CSVSTLAGSNDQYF
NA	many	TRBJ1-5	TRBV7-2	TGTGCCAGCAGCTTAAGCGGAACGGCAGTGGCCCAGCATTTT	CASSLSGTAVAQHF